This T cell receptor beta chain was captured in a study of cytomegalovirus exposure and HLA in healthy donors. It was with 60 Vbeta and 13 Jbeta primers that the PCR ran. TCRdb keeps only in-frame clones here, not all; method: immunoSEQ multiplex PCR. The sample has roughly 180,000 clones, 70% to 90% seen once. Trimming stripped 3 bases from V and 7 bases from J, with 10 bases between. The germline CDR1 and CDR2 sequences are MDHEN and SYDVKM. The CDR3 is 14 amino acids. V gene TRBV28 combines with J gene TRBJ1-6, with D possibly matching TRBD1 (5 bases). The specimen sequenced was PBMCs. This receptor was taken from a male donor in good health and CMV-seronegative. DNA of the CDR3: TGTGCCAGCAGTTTTCGGGGGTCCAATTCACCCCTCCACTTT. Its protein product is CASSFRGSNSPLHF. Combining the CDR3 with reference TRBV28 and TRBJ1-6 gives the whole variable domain DVKVTQSSRYLVKRTGEKVFLECVQDMDHENMFWYRQDPGLGLRLIYFSYDVKMKEKGDIPEGYSVSREKKERFSLILESASTNQTSMYLCASSFRGSNSPLHFGNGTRLTVT.